A single sample is the source of the 3 T cell receptor beta chains below, sequenced in a study of cytomegalovirus exposure and HLA in healthy donors (dated by TCRdb to about 2017). The library was built by means of the immunoSEQ multiplex PCR assay. For the multiplex PCR, a mixture combining 60 forward primers for TCR Vbeta segments and 13 reverse primers for TCR Jbeta segments was used. TCRdb re-hosts the immuneACCESS table, in-frame sequences only. Its copies lack some clones; in the studies checked, an unresolved V gene accounts for under half of them, and the cause for the rest is not known. This sample lists approximately 170,000 clones; roughly 80% were detected once. Jointly, the top ten make up 2.4% of the sample. The sequencing input was PBMCs. These receptors originate from a male donor in good health and CMV-seronegative.

V and J are TRBV29-1 and TRBJ2-3; 7 bases align to TRBD2. Germline CDR1 SQVTM, CDR2 ANQGSEA. This CDR3 spans 16 amino acids. The trim removed 2 bases at V and 4 bases at J, leaving 12 bases unmatched. CDR3 loop: CSVELPSGGVADTQYF. The DNA for the CDR3 is TGCAGCGTTGAACTCCCCTCGGGGGGAGTAGCAGATACGCAGTATTTT.

The V and J genes are TRBV27 and TRBJ2-7; 8 nucleotides line up with TRBD2. Germline V gene lookup returns CDR1 MNHEY and CDR2 SMNVEV (reference sequence). The V gene end was trimmed by 5 bases and the J gene end by 4 bases; junction bases not matched to a gene: 13. The CDR3 loop spans 16 amino acids. The CDR3 spells CASSNRKMAGGYEQYF. The DNA for the CDR3 is TGTGCCAGCAGTAACCGTAAGATGGCGGGAGGTTACGAGCAGTACTTC.

The V call is TRBV13, the J call TRBJ2-7; the match to TRBD1 covers 8 bases. This CDR3 has 14 amino acids. CDR1 is PRHDT and CDR2 is FYEKMQ in the germline V gene (reference sequence). The V gene end was trimmed by 2 bases and the J gene end by 5 bases; junction bases not matched to a gene: 5. The CDR3: CASSLNRGAHEQYF. CDR3 nucleotide sequence: TGTGCCAGCAGCTTAAACAGGGGGGCCCACGAGCAGTACTTC.